This T cell receptor beta chain emerged from a study of T cell clusters in autoimmune cytopenias. TRB was amplified from approximately 250 ng of peripheral blood genomic DNA per sample. The length of the CDR3 is 14 residues. Multiplex touch-down PCR amplified TRB using TRB-A and TRB-B pools in one tube. TCRdb processed the multiplex PCR reads again and assigns one entry to each CDR3 protein, with no DNA. The listing records over 3,000 distinct CDR3 sequences. The clonotype was recovered from a human donor with an autoimmune cytopenia or autoimmune hepatitis (not recorded which). The sample comprised peripheral blood. The chain employs TRBV12-3 or TRBV12-4 and TRBJ1-2; TCRdb gives TRBD1 as the D gene, but with no DNA this cannot be confirmed. This CDR3 is CASSFSGTNYGYTF.